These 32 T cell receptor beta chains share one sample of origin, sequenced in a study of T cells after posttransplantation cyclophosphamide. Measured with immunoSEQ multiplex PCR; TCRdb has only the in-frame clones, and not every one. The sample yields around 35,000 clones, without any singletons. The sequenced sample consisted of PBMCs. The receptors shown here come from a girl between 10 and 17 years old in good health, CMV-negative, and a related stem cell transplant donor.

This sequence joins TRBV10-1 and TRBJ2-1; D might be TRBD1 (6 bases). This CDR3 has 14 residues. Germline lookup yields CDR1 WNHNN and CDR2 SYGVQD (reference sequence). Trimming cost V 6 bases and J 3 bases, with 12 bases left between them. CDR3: CASSEDRSYNEQFF. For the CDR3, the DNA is TGCGCCAGCAGCGAGGACAGAAGCTACAATGAGCAGTTCTTC.

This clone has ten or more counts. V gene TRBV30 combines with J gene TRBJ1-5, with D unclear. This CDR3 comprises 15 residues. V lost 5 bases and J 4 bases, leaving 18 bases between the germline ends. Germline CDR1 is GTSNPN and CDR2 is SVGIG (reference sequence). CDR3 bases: TGTGCCTGGGGACCGGATAGGGAGACGAATCAGCCCCAGCATTTT. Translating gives CAWGPDRETNQPQHF.

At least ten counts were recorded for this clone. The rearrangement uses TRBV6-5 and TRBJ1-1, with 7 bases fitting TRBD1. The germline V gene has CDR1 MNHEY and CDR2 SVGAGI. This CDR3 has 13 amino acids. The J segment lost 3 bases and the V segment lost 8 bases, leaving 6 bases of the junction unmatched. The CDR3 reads CASEEGADTEAFF. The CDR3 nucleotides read TGTGCCAGCGAGGAGGGGGCCGACACTGAAGCTTTCTTT.

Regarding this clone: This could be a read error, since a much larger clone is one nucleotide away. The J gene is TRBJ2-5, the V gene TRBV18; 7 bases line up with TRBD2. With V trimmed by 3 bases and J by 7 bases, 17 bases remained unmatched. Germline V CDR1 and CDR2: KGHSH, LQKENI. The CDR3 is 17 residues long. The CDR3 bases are TGTGCCAGCTCACCCCTCCGGGACTACGATGGCAAAGGGACCCAGTACTTC. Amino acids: CASSPLRDYDGKGTQYF.

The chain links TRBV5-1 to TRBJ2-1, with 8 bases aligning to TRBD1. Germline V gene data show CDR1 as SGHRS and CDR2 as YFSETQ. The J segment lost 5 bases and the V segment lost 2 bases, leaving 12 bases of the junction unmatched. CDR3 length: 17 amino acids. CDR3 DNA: TGCGCCAGCAGCTTCTCCGGACCGGGACAGGAGCACAATGAGCAGTTCTTC. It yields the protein CASSFSGPGQEHNEQFF.

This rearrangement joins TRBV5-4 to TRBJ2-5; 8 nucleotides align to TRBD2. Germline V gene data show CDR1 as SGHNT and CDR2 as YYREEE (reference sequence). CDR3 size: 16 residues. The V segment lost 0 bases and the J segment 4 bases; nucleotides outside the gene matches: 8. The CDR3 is CASSLEITGGRETQYF. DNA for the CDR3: TGTGCCAGCAGCTTGGAAATTACGGGGGGGCGAGAGACCCAGTACTTC.

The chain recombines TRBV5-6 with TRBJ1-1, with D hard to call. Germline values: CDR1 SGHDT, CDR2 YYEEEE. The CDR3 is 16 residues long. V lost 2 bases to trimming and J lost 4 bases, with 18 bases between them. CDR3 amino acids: CASSFAGVPPGTEAFF. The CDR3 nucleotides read TGTGCCAGCAGCTTCGCCGGTGTACCCCCAGGCACTGAAGCTTTCTTT. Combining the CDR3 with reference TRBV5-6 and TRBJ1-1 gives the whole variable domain DAGVTQSPTHLIKTRGQQVTLRCSPKSGHDTVSWYQQALGQGPQFIFQYYEEEERQRGNFPDRFSGHQFPNYSSELNVNALLLGDSALYLCASSFAGVPPGTEAFFGQGTRLTVV.

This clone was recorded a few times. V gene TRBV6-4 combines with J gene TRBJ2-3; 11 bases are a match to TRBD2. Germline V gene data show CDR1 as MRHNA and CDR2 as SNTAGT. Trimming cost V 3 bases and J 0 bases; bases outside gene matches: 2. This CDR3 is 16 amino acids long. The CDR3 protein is CASSEWTSGSTDTQYF. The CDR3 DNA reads TGTGCCAGCAGTGAATGGACTAGCGGGAGCACAGATACGCAGTATTTT.

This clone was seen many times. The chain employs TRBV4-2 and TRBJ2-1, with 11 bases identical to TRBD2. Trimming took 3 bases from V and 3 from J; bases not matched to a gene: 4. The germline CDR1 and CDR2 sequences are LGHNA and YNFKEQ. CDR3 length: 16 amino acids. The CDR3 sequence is CASSQATSGIYNEQFF. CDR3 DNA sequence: TGTGCCAGCAGCCAGGCGACTAGCGGGATCTACAATGAGCAGTTCTTC.

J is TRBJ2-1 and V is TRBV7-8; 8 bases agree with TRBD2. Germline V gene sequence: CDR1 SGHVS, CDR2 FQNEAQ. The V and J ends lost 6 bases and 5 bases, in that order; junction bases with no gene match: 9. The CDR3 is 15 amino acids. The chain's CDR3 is CASRATRGLDNEQFF. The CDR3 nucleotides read TGTGCCAGCAGGGCTACCCGGGGACTAGACAATGAGCAGTTCTTC.

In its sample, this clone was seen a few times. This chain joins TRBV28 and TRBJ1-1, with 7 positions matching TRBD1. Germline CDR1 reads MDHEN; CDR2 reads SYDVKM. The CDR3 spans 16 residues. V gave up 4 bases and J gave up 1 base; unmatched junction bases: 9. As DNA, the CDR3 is TGTGCCAGCAGTTGGGGACAGCTAGGAAGGAACACTGAAGCTTTCTTT. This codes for CASSWGQLGRNTEAFF. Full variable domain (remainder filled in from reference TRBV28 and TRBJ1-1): DVKVTQSSRYLVKRTGEKVFLECVQDMDHENMFWYRQDPGLGLRLIYFSYDVKMKEKGDIPEGYSVSREKKERFSLILESASTNQTSMYLCASSWGQLGRNTEAFFGQGTRLTVV.

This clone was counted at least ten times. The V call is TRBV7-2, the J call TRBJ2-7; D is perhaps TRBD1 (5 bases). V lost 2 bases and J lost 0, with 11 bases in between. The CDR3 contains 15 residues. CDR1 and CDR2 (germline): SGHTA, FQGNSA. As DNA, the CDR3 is TGTGCCAGCAGCTTACTAGGCAGGGACTCCTACGAGCAGTACTTC. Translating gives CASSLLGRDSYEQYF.

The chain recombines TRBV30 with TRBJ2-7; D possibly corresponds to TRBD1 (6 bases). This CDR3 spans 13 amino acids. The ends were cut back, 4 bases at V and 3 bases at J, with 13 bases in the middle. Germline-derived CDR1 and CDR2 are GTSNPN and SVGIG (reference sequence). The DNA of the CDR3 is TGTGCCTGGAAGGAACAGGGCGTCTACGAGCAGTACTTC. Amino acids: CAWKEQGVYEQYF.

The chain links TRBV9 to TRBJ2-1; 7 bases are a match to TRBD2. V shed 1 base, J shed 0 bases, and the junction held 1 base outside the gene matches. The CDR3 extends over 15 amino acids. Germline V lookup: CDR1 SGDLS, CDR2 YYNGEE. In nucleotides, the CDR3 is TGTGCCAGCAGCGTAAGCGGGGCCTCCTACAATGAGCAGTTCTTC. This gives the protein CASSVSGASYNEQFF.

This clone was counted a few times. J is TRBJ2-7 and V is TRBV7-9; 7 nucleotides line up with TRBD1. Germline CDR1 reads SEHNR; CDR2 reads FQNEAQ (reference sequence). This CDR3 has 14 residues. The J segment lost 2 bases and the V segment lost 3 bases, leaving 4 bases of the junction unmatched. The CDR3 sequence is CASSFEGATYEQYF. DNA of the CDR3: TGTGCCAGCAGCTTCGAGGGGGCAACCTACGAGCAGTACTTC.

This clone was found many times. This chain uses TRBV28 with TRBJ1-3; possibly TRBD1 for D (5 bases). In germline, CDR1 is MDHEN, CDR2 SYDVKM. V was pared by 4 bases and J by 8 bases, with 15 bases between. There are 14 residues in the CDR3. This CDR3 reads CASSSPGKGDTIYF. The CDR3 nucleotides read TGTGCCAGCAGTTCCCCCGGAAAAGGGGACACCATATATTTT. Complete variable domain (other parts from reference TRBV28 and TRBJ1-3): DVKVTQSSRYLVKRTGEKVFLECVQDMDHENMFWYRQDPGLGLRLIYFSYDVKMKEKGDIPEGYSVSREKKERFSLILESASTNQTSMYLCASSSPGKGDTIYFGEGSWLTVV.

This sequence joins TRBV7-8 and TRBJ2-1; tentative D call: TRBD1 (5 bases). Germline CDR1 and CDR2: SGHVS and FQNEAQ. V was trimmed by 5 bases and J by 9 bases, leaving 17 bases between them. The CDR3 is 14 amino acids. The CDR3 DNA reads TGTGCCAGCAGCGTCCGATCAGGGCAGAGTGAGCAGTTCTTC. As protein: CASSVRSGQSEQFF.

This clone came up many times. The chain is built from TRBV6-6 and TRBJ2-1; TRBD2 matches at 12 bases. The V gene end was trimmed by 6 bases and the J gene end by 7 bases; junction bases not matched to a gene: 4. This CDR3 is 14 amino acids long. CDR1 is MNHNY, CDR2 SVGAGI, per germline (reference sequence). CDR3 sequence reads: CASRETSGSNEQFF. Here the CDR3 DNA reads TGTGCCAGCAGGGAGACTAGCGGGAGTAATGAGCAGTTCTTC.

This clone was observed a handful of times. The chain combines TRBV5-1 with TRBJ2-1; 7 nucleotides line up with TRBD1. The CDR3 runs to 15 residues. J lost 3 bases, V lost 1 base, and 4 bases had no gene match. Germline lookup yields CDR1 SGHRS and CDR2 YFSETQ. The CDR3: CASSLNRGVYNEQFF. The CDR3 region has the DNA TGCGCCAGCAGCTTGAACAGGGGAGTCTACAATGAGCAGTTCTTC.

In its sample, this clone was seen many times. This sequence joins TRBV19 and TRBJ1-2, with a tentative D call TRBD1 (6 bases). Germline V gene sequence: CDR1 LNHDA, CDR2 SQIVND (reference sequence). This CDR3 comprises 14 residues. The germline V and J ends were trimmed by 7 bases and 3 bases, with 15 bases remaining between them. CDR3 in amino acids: CASNRDTGDYGYTF. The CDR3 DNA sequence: TGTGCCAGTAATCGGGACACCGGAGACTATGGCTACACCTTC.

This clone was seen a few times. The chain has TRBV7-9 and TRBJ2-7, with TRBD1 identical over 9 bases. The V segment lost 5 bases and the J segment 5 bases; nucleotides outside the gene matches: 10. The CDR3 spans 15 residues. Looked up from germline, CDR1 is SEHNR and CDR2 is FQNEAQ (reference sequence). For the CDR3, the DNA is TGTGCCAGCAGCCCCTGGGGACAGGGTTGGCACGAGCAGTACTTC. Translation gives CASSPWGQGWHEQYF.

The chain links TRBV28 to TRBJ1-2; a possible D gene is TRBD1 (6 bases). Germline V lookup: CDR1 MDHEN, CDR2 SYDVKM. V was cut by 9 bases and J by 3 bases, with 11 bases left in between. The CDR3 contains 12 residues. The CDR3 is CASQGSHYGYTF. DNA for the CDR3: TGTGCCAGTCAGGGGTCGCACTATGGCTACACCTTC.

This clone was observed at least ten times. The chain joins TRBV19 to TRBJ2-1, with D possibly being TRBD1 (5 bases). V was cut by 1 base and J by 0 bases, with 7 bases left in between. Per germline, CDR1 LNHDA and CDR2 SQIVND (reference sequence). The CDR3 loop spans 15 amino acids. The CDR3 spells CASSIGQGSYNEQFF. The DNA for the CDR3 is TGTGCCAGTAGTATAGGCCAGGGCTCCTACAATGAGCAGTTCTTC.

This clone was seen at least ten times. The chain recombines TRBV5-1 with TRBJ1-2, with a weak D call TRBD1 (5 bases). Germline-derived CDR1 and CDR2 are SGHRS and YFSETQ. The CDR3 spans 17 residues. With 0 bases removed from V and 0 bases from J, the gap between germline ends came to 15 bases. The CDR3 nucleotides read TGCGCCAGCAGCTTGGAGTCGGGGGTACGCCCTAACTATGGCTACACCTTC. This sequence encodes CASSLESGVRPNYGYTF. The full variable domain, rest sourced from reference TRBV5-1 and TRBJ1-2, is KAGVTQTPRYLIKTRGQQVTLSCSPISGHRSVSWYQQTPGQGLQFLFEYFSETQRNKGNFPGRFSGRQFSNSRSEMNVSTLELGDSALYLCASSLESGVRPNYGYTFGSGTRLTVV.

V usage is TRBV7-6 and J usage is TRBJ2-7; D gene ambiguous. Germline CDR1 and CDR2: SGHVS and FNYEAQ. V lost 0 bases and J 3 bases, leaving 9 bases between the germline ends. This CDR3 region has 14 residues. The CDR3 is CASSLASPLYEQYF. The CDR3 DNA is TGTGCCAGCAGCTTAGCGTCCCCTCTCTACGAGCAGTACTTC. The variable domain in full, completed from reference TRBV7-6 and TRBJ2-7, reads GAGVSQSPRYKVTKRGQDVALRCDPISGHVSLYWYRQALGQGPEFLTYFNYEAQQDKSGLPNDRFSAERPEGSISTLTIQRTEQRDSAMYRCASSLASPLYEQYFGPGTRLTVT.

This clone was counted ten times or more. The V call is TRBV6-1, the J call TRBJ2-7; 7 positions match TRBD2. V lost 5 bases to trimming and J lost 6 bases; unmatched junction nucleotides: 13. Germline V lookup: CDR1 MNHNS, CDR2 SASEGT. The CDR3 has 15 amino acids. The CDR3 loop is CASSFRDYSGGEQYF. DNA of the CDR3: TGTGCCAGCAGTTTCCGGGACTACAGTGGGGGCGAGCAGTACTTC.

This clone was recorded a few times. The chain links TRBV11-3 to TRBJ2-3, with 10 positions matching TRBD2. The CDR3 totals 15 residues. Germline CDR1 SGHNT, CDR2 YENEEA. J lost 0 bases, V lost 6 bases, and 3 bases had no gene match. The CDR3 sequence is CASSPGLASTDTQYF. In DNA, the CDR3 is TGTGCCAGCAGTCCGGGACTAGCGAGCACAGATACGCAGTATTTT.

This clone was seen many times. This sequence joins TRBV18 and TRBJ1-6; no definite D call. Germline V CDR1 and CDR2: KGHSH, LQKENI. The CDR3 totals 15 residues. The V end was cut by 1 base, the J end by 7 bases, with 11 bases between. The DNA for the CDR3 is TGTGCCAGCTCACCACACAAGGGAGGGAATTCACCCCTCCACTTT. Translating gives CASSPHKGGNSPLHF.

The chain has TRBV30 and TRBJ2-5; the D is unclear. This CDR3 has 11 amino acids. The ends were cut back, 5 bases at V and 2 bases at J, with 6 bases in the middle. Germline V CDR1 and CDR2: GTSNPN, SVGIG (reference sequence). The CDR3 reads CAWVQQETQYF. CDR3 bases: TGTGCCTGGGTGCAGCAAGAGACCCAGTACTTC. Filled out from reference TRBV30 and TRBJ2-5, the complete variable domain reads SQTIHQWPATLVQPVGSPLSLECTVEGTSNPNLYWYRQAAGRGLQLLFYSVGIGQISSEVPQNLSASRPQDRQFILSSKKLLLSDSGFYLCAWVQQETQYFGPGTRLLVL.

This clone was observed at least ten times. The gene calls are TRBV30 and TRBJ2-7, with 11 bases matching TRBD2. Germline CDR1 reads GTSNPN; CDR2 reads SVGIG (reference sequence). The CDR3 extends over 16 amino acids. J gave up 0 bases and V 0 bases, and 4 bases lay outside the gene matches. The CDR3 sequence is CAWSVLAGVHSYEQYF. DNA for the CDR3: TGTGCCTGGAGTGTACTAGCGGGGGTACACTCCTACGAGCAGTACTTC.

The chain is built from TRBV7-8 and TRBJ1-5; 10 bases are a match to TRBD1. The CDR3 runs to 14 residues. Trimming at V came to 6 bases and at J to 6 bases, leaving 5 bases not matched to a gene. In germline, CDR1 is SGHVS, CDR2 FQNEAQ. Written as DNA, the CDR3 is TGTGCCAGCAGGAATGACAGGGGGCGTCAGCCCCAGCATTTT. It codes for CASRNDRGRQPQHF.

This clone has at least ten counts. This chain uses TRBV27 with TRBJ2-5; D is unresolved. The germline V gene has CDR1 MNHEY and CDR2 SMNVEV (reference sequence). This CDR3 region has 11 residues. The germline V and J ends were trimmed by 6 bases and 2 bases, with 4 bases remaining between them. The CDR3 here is CASRQQETQYF. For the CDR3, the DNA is TGTGCCAGCAGACAACAAGAGACCCAGTACTTC.